The clone carrying this T cell receptor (beta chain) showed up many times. The antigen remains unidentified. This specimen belongs to a study of T cells in Graves' hyperthyroidism and ophthalmopathy. Each patient was aged 18 to 65 and had newly diagnosed hyperthyroidism of under 2 months' duration. Exclusion followed for patients with uncontrolled infection, other autoimmune disease, pregnancy or lactation. Clinical symptoms, serum thyroxine and TRAb, thyroid ultrasound and orbital computed tomography were used for the diagnoses. General study results and limits: Researchers found most expanded thyroid clonotypes above 0.001 in blood as well.

Amplified regions were TCR beta CDR3 sequences from RNA transcripts. The HTBI primer set served for first-round RT-PCR of the TCR CDR3. TCRdb analysed the multiplex PCR reads with MiXCR anew, one entry per CDR3 protein. The repertoire consists of around 340,000 distinct CDR3 sequences, with around 14% occurring once and the leading ten covering under 30%. The CDR3 spans 12 residues. CDR1 KGHSH and CDR2 LQKENI come from the germline V gene. V lost 3 bases to trimming and J lost 5 bases, with 8 bases between them. The receptor was derived from a woman aged 25 to 39 with Graves' hyperthyroidism. Sequencing used blood. The rearrangement joins TRBV18 to TRBJ2-7; D uncertain. The CDR3 loop reads CASSPSGHEQYF. CDR3 nucleotides: TGTGCCAGCTCACCCTCGGGCCACGAGCAGTACTTC.